These T cell receptor beta chains were read from a single sample in a study of blood T cell repertoires in COVID-19. Some clones are missing from TCRdb's copy, which holds only in-frame ones; the method was immunoSEQ multiplex PCR. Of 95,000 to 150,000 clones listed, more than 70% are singletons. Sample: peripheral blood. Receptors were obtained from a human donor in a cohort sampled during active COVID-19. Each CDR3 is given with its conserved first and last residue. D genes are given only for firm matches. Expanded clones are given a class, and other clones once, few, many or no size at all.

j_gene	d_gene	abundance	v_gene	CDR3aa	CDR3nt
TRBJ2-7	TRBD2	-	TRBV9	CASSVGWTSYNEQYF	TGTGCCAGCAGCGTAGGATGGACTAGCTACAACGAGCAGTACTTC
TRBJ2-3	TRBD2	-	TRBV20-1	CSATGGDTQYF	TGCAGTGCTACGGGGGGAGATACGCAGTATTTT
TRBJ2-6	-	-	TRBV27	CASSFRAGANVLTF	TGTGCCAGCAGTTTCCGCGCTGGGGCCAACGTCCTGACTTTC
TRBJ2-7	TRBD1	-	TRBV10-3	CAISEEGTARYEQYF	TGTGCCATCAGTGAGGAGGGGACAGCCCGGTACGAGCAGTACTTC
TRBJ1-5	TRBD1	-	TRBV5-8	CASSLRTGQQPQHF	TGTGCCAGCAGCTTGAGGACAGGGCAGCAGCCCCAGCATTTT
TRBJ2-1	TRBD1	-	TRBV18	CASSPLGQEQFF	TGTGCCAGCTCACCACTGGGACAGGAGCAGTTCTTC
TRBJ1-3	TRBD1	-	TRBV3-1/TRBV3-2	CASSNQGALRNTIYF	TGTGCCAGCAGCAACCAGGGGGCGCTTAGAAACACCATATATTTT
TRBJ2-3	-	-	TRBV13	CASSSSIADRQYF	TGTGCCAGCAGCTCGTCCATAGCGGATAGGCAGTATTTT
TRBJ2-7	-	-	TRBV4-1	CASSLGGTSPTYEQYF	TGCGCCAGCAGCCTCGGAGGGACGTCGCCAACCTACGAGCAGTACTTC
TRBJ2-5	TRBD1	-	TRBV29-1	CSAWDRGETQYF	TGCAGCGCCTGGGACAGGGGAGAGACCCAGTACTTC
TRBJ2-2	-	-	TRBV19	CASTGQNTGELFF	TGTGCCAGTACGGGACAAAACACCGGGGAGCTGTTTTTT
TRBJ1-1	-	-	TRBV11-2	CASSFGSRGTEAFF	TGTGCCAGCAGCTTCGGGTCCCGGGGCACTGAAGCTTTCTTT
TRBJ1-2	TRBD1	-	TRBV29-1	CSAGGQGGNGYTF	TGCAGCGCTGGGGGACAGGGAGGGAATGGCTACACCTTC
TRBJ1-2	-	once	TRBV5-1	CASSGDIENYGYTF	TGCGCCAGCAGCGGGGACATTGAAAACTATGGCTACACCTTC
TRBJ2-2	-	-	TRBV7-9	CASSFGQLQTGELFF	TGTGCCAGCAGCTTCGGACAGTTACAGACCGGGGAGCTGTTTTTT
TRBJ2-7	TRBD1	-	TRBV2	CASSARGDRTYEQYF	TGTGCCAGCAGTGCCCGTGGGGACAGGACCTACGAGCAGTACTTC
TRBJ1-1	-	-	TRBV5-6	CASSLGPENTEAFF	TGTGCCAGCAGCTTGGGGCCAGAGAACACTGAAGCTTTCTTT
TRBJ2-2	TRBD2	once	TRBV27	CASSPLEGRAGELFF	TGTGCCAGCAGTCCGCTGGAAGGGAGGGCCGGGGAGCTGTTTTTT
TRBJ1-2	-	-	TRBV7-9	CASSLDGGDVGPNYGYTF	TGTGCCAGCAGCTTAGATGGAGGGGATGTCGGCCCTAACTATGGCTACACCTTC
TRBJ2-7	-	-	TRBV7-2	CASTWGVDEQYF	TGTGCCAGCACGTGGGGGGTCGACGAGCAGTACTTC
TRBJ1-5	-	-	TRBV19	CASSPREGYSNQPQHF	TGTGCCAGTAGTCCCAGAGAGGGTTATAGCAATCAGCCCCAGCATTTT
TRBJ2-7	-	once	TRBV6-6	CASSDLQDGKTYEQYF	TGTGCCAGCAGCGATTTACAGGACGGAAAGACTTACGAGCAGTACTTC
TRBJ2-2	-	few	TRBV2	CASSEESLSRGELFF	TGTGCCAGCAGTGAAGAGTCTCTCTCACGGGGGGAGCTGTTTTTT
TRBJ1-5	-	-	TRBV6-9	CATARSGRESNQPQHF	TGTGCCACCGCTAGGTCGGGGAGGGAGAGCAATCAGCCCCAGCATTTT
TRBJ1-6	-	-	TRBV30	CAWNLRNSGSPLHF	TGTGCCTGGAATCTAAGGAATTCGGGTTCACCCCTCCACTTT
TRBJ2-3	TRBD2	-	TRBV5-4	CASSPGLAGGHSISTDTQYF	TGTGCCAGCAGCCCGGGACTAGCGGGGGGGCACTCCATTAGCACAGATACGCAGTATTTT
TRBJ2-2	-	-	TRBV9	CASSADRNTGELFF	TGTGCCAGCAGCGCCGACAGGAACACCGGGGAGCTGTTTTTT
TRBJ1-2	TRBD1	once	TRBV6-5	CASLLRDRGFDGYTF	TGTGCCAGCCTGCTCCGGGACAGGGGGTTCGATGGCTACACCTTC
TRBJ1-4	TRBD1	-	TRBV6-5	CASRTGQRNEKLFF	TGTGCCAGCAGGACGGGACAGCGAAATGAAAAACTGTTTTTT